This is a list of T cell receptor beta chains from one sample in a study of cytomegalovirus exposure and HLA in healthy donors. Sequencing was performed with immunoSEQ multiplex PCR; in TCRdb, only in-frame clones are kept and a portion is missing. The sample gives approximately 120,000 clones, about three quarters of which show up once; more than 3% is in the top ten. Input material: PBMCs. Source of these receptors: a man aged 30-40 years in good health and CMV-seronegative. Each CDR3 is given with its conserved first and last residue. D genes are given only for firm matches. Expanded clones are given a class, and other clones once, few, many or no size at all.

few,TRBJ2-7,NA,TRBV2,TGTGCCAGCCGGGTCGAACCTTCAACCTACGAGCAGTACTTC,CASRVEPSTYEQYF
NA,TRBJ2-2,NA,TRBV6-5,TGTGCCAGCCGCCCGGGACAAACAAACACCGGGGAGCTGTTTTTT,CASRPGQTNTGELFF
few,TRBJ2-1,TRBD2,TRBV5-1,TGCGCCAGCAGCCCTGGACTAGCTGACAATGAGCAGTTCTTC,CASSPGLADNEQFF
NA,TRBJ1-1,TRBD1,TRBV18,TGTGCCAGCTCCCAATACCGGGACAGTAACACTGAAGCTTTCTTT,CASSQYRDSNTEAFF
few,TRBJ1-1,NA,TRBV4-1,TGCGCCAGCAGCCAACTGCCTAGGTCCTTCCGGGAGGACACTGAAGCTTTCTTT,CASSQLPRSFREDTEAFF
NA,TRBJ2-7,NA,TRBV18,TGTGCCAGCTCACCATCTGGGCAATACGAGCAGTACTTC,CASSPSGQYEQYF
NA,TRBJ1-1,NA,TRBV5-1,TGCGCCAGCAGCTACCCGAACGGGGGGAACACTGAAGCTTTCTTT,CASSYPNGGNTEAFF
NA,TRBJ1-1,NA,TRBV7-8,TGTGCCAGCAGCCCCCGTCCAAACAACATGAACACTGAAGCTTTCTTT,CASSPRPNNMNTEAFF
few,TRBJ1-1,NA,TRBV5-4,TGTGCCCAAACCGTCGCAGGTAGTGGGACTGAAGCTTTCTTT,CAQTVAGSGTEAFF
NA,TRBJ1-2,NA,TRBV19,TGTGCCAGTAGGTACAGCTATGGCTACACCTTC,CASRYSYGYTF
NA,TRBJ2-5,TRBD2,TRBV28,TGTGCCAGCAGTGGAAACATAGCGGGGGGGCAAGAGACCCAGTACTTC,CASSGNIAGGQETQYF
NA,TRBJ2-1,TRBD2,TRBV7-3,TGTGCCAGCAGCCCAGCGGGGCGATACAATGAGCAGTTCTTC,CASSPAGRYNEQFF
NA,TRBJ2-7,TRBD1,TRBV10-3,TGTGCCATCAGTGACGGACAGGGACTTTACTACGAGCAGTACTTC,CAISDGQGLYYEQYF
few,TRBJ2-6,NA,TRBV27,TGTGCCAGCAGTTTCACTGGGGCCAACGTCCTGACTTTC,CASSFTGANVLTF
NA,TRBJ2-3,NA,TRBV7-2,TGTGCCAGCAGCACAGGGCCAGATACGCAGTATTTT,CASSTGPDTQYF
NA,TRBJ1-2,TRBD1,TRBV5-1,TGCGCCAGCACCTCTACAGGGGGCGCCTATGGCTACACCTTC,CASTSTGGAYGYTF
NA,TRBJ2-2,NA,TRBV2,TGTGCCAGCAGTGAAAGACTGCTAGACACCGGGGAGCTGTTTTTT,CASSERLLDTGELFF
NA,TRBJ2-1,TRBD2,TRBV28,TGTGCCAGCAGGGTAGCGGGGGGCTCCTACAATGAGCAGTTCTTC,CASRVAGGSYNEQFF
few,TRBJ2-7,TRBD2,TRBV10-3,TGTGCCATCGGGACTAGCGGGAGCTCCTACGAGCAGTACTTC,CAIGTSGSSYEQYF
NA,TRBJ2-7,NA,TRBV29-1,TGCAGCGTTGAACTAAGCTACGAGCAGTACTTC,CSVELSYEQYF
once,TRBJ1-1,TRBD1,TRBV13,TGTGCCAGCAGCCATGACAGGGAAACTGAAGCTTTCTTT,CASSHDRETEAFF
NA,TRBJ2-3,NA,TRBV28,TGTGCCAGCAGTTTCCATTGGGACATAACTAGCACAGATACGCAGTATTTT,CASSFHWDITSTDTQYF
NA,TRBJ2-3,TRBD2,TRBV30,TGTGCTCCGCGGACTAGCGGGGTTACTAGCACAGATACGCAGTATTTT,CAPRTSGVTSTDTQYF
NA,TRBJ2-1,TRBD1,TRBV4-3,TGCGCCAGCAGCCAAGGGTTCTCAGGGGGCTATGAGCAGTTCTTC,CASSQGFSGGYEQFF
NA,TRBJ1-3,NA,TRBV21-1,TGTGCCAGCAGCAAAGCGTGGCACAAGGACAGGGGATATCTAGTTACTGGAAACACCATATATTTT,CASSKAWHKDRGYLVTGNTIYF
NA,TRBJ1-1,NA,TRBV28,TGTGCCAGCAACTCAGGAGCGGGACAACTGAACACTGAAGCTTTCTTT,CASNSGAGQLNTEAFF
NA,TRBJ2-7,NA,TRBV23-1,TGCGCCAGCAGCCAAGATATCCAGGCCTACGAGCAGTACTTC,CASSQDIQAYEQYF
NA,TRBJ1-2,TRBD1,TRBV19,TGTGCCAGTAGTATCCGGGACAGGCCGCCTAACTATGGCTACACCTTC,CASSIRDRPPNYGYTF
NA,TRBJ2-2,TRBD1,TRBV18,TGTGCCAGCTCACCGACAGGGGGAACCGGGGAGCTGTTTTTT,CASSPTGGTGELFF
NA,TRBJ2-3,TRBD2,TRBV11-2,TGTGCCAGCAGCTTAGTGACTAGCCAATCTCCCACAGATACGCAGTATTTT,CASSLVTSQSPTDTQYF
NA,TRBJ2-1,NA,TRBV10-2,TGCGCCAGCAGTGTTGGCAGGGTGGATGAGCAGTTCTTC,CASSVGRVDEQFF
few,TRBJ2-1,NA,TRBV5-6,TGTGCCAGCAGTCTGGGGGCTGCCTACAATGAGCAGTTCTTC,CASSLGAAYNEQFF
NA,TRBJ1-4,TRBD1,TRBV28,TGTGCCACCCTAGACAGGGTTATCGAAAAACTGTTTTTT,CATLDRVIEKLFF
NA,TRBJ1-2,TRBD1,TRBV28,TGTGCCAGCAGTTCACAGGGGATGGCTGGCTACACCTTC,CASSSQGMAGYTF
few,TRBJ2-1,TRBD2,TRBV5-1,TGCGCCAGCAGCACAACGACTAGCGGGGTGTCCAATGAGCAGTTCTTC,CASSTTTSGVSNEQFF
few,TRBJ2-1,TRBD2,TRBV5-1,TGCGCCAGCAGTTATAGCGGGGGGAGCTACAATGAGCAGTTCTTC,CASSYSGGSYNEQFF
NA,TRBJ1-4,NA,TRBV6-1,TGTGCCAGCAGGTACAGAGTTAATGAAAAACTGTTTTTT,CASRYRVNEKLFF
NA,TRBJ1-2,TRBD1,TRBV6-1,TGTGCCAGCAGTGAAGTAGGCAGGGGGTTAGAGGGCTACACCTTC,CASSEVGRGLEGYTF
few,TRBJ2-5,NA,TRBV29-1,TGCAGCACCAGTAGGGGGGAGACCCAGTACTTC,CSTSRGETQYF
few,TRBJ2-4,NA,TRBV2,TGTGCCAGCGGCGAGGAAGCAGCCAAAAACATTCAGTACTTC,CASGEEAAKNIQYF
NA,TRBJ1-6,NA,TRBV5-4,TGTGCCAGCAGCTCCCGGACGGGAGGCGGTTCACCCCTCCACTTT,CASSSRTGGGSPLHF
NA,TRBJ1-3,TRBD1,TRBV5-1,TGCGCCAGCAGCTTGCAGGGGGAAAACACCATATATTTT,CASSLQGENTIYF